Each of the 32 T cell receptor beta chains below was sequenced from the same sample in a study of beta chain features in type 1 diabetes (dated by TCRdb to between 2017 and 2018). Broad study findings and their caveats: Type 1 diabetes patients showed a moderate but significant shortening of TCRB CDR3 length in all four CD4+ subsets.

Library method: the immunoSEQ multiplex PCR assay. The High Capacity cDNA Reverse Transcription Kit was used to reverse transcribe all of the isolated RNA, meaning that expressed TCRB transcripts were what got sequenced. Drawn from immuneACCESS, this table holds only the in-frame rearrangements with V and J called that TCRdb kept. Clones are partly lost; checked studies trace under half to an unresolved V gene and leave the rest unexplained. The sample table holds a few hundred thousand clones, of which approximately 15% were seen once. The ten largest account for roughly 0.015% of the sample. The antigens of these receptors remain unknown. The sequenced sample was naive CD4+ T cells from blood. This sample's cell subset or site label indicates: true naive CD4+ T cells. The receptors shown here come from a man between 18 and 29 years old with type 1 diabetes.

The rearrangement joins TRBV29-1 to TRBJ1-3, with D tentatively TRBD1 (5 bases). The germline V and J ends were trimmed by 7 bases and 7 bases, with 14 bases remaining between them. This CDR3 comprises 12 residues. Germline V gene sequence: CDR1 SQVTM, CDR2 ANQGSEA. The CDR3 reads CSARKEGNTIYF. CDR3 nucleotides: TGCAGCGCAAGAAAGGAGGGGAACACCATATATTTT.

In this sample, this clone turned up a few times. J is TRBJ2-7 and V is TRBV28, with TRBD1 matching 7 bases. In germline, CDR1 is MDHEN, CDR2 SYDVKM. The CDR3 has 12 residues. V lost 6 bases to trimming and J lost 3 bases; unmatched junction nucleotides: 2. Here the CDR3 DNA reads TGTGCCAGCAGAACAGGGGACTACGAGCAGTACTTC. Translated: CASRTGDYEQYF.

The sample holds a few counts of this clone. The chain combines TRBV28 with TRBJ2-7; a possible D gene is TRBD1 (6 bases). There are 15 residues in the CDR3. Germline lookup yields CDR1 MDHEN and CDR2 SYDVKM. With 2 bases removed from V and 12 bases from J, the gap between germline ends came to 23 bases. The CDR3 DNA reads as TGTGCCAGCAGTTTAGCCATAATTTCGGACAGAGAGGCGTACTTC. Protein product: CASSLAIISDREAYF.

A few counts support this clone. V gene TRBV27 combines with J gene TRBJ2-3, with D possibly matching TRBD1 (6 bases). The CDR3 has 17 amino acids. Germline assignment: CDR1 MNHEY and CDR2 SMNVEV (reference sequence). Trimming removed 7 bases from V and 5 bases from J, with 25 bases in between. CDR3 sequence reads: CASTRLQGLLRGDTQYF. CDR3 bases: TGTGCCAGCACCCGACTCCAGGGGCTCCTAAGAGGAGATACGCAGTATTTT.

There are a few counts of this clone. The chain has TRBV30 and TRBJ2-7, with a tentative D call TRBD1 (6 bases). The CDR3 covers 13 residues. Trimming shortened V by 0 bases and J by 5 bases, and 11 bases separated the two germline ends. CDR1 and CDR2 from the germline V gene are GTSNPN and SVGIG (reference sequence). The CDR3 is CAWSVRDNNEQYF. CDR3 DNA sequence: TGTGCCTGGAGTGTACGGGACAATAACGAGCAGTACTTC.

The V and J genes are TRBV29-1 and TRBJ2-3; tentatively, D is TRBD1 (5 bases). V was cut by 8 bases and J by 1 base, with 10 bases left in between. The germline V gene has CDR1 SQVTM and CDR2 ANQGSEA. The CDR3 has 12 residues. The chain's CDR3 is CSIRRGTDTQYF. DNA for the CDR3: TGCAGCATCCGCAGGGGCACAGATACGCAGTATTTT.

A remark on this clone: Mismatch with germline at one junction end may stem from a read error. The V call is TRBV7-9, the J call TRBJ1-3; D is unclear. The germline V gene encodes CDR1 SEHNR and CDR2 FQNEAQ (reference sequence). The CDR3 length is 16 residues. CDR3 sequence reads: CASSVAQVISGNTIYF. The CDR3 nucleotides read TGTGCCAGCAGCGTAGCACAAGTTATCTCTGGAAACACCATATATTTT.

The rearrangement links TRBV5-1 to TRBJ2-1; no clear D gene. The CDR3 is 12 amino acids. V dropped 5 bases and J dropped 6 bases, with 9 bases sitting between them. Germline-derived CDR1 and CDR2 are SGHRS and YFSETQ. Here the CDR3 reads CASSYSSNEQFF. The CDR3 DNA follows: TGCGCCAGCAGTTACTCTAGCAATGAGCAGTTCTTC. The full variable domain, completed using reference TRBV5-1 and TRBJ2-1, is KAGVTQTPRYLIKTRGQQVTLSCSPISGHRSVSWYQQTPGQGLQFLFEYFSETQRNKGNFPGRFSGRQFSNSRSEMNVSTLELGDSALYLCASSYSSNEQFFGPGTRLTVL.

The CDR3 region is CASSALGGGYTEAFF. The CDR3 DNA follows: TGTGCCAGCAGTGCCCTCGGCGGGGGTTATACTGAAGCTTTCTTT. The chain has TRBV2 and TRBJ1-1; D may be TRBD1 (5 bases). The CDR3 is made up of 15 amino acids. Trimming stripped 4 bases from V and 5 bases from J, with 17 bases between. In germline, CDR1 is SNHLY, CDR2 FYNNEI.

This clone has more than one count but fewer than ten. The chain links TRBV29-1 to TRBJ2-5; 9 nucleotides agree with TRBD2. The CDR3 runs to 15 residues. V gave up 6 bases and J gave up 1 base; unmatched junction bases: 9. The germline V gene encodes CDR1 SQVTM and CDR2 ANQGSEA. CDR3 region: CSVGPGLATQETQYF. CDR3 DNA sequence: TGCAGCGTGGGTCCGGGACTAGCTACCCAAGAGACCCAGTACTTC.

The rearrangement links TRBV28 to TRBJ2-4; D might be TRBD2 (7 bases). The germline V and J ends were trimmed by 4 bases and 4 bases, with 14 bases remaining between them. This CDR3 has 15 residues. Germline-derived CDR1 and CDR2 are MDHEN and SYDVKM. The DNA for the CDR3 is TGTGCCAGCAGTTCGGGGGGCCGGCTGAAAAACATTCAGTACTTC. It encodes CASSSGGRLKNIQYF.

The chain recombines TRBV30 with TRBJ2-5, with 11 positions matching TRBD2. V lost 4 bases to trimming and J lost 5 bases; unmatched junction nucleotides: 6. Germline V gives CDR1 GTSNPN, CDR2 SVGIG (reference sequence). The CDR3 is 14 amino acids. The CDR3 is CAWTSGGLAETQYF. The CDR3 region has the DNA TGTGCCTGGACTAGCGGGGGGCTCGCGGAGACCCAGTACTTC.

This clone has just a few counts. This sequence joins TRBV2 and TRBJ1-2; D unclear. Germline CDR1 SNHLY, CDR2 FYNNEI. The CDR3 has 11 amino acids. V was cut by 3 bases and J by 7 bases, with 6 bases left in between. The CDR3 DNA follows: TGTGCCAGCAGTGAGGCGGCTGGCTACACCTTC. It is translated as CASSEAAGYTF.

The V gene is TRBV7-2, the J gene TRBJ2-3; maybe TRBD2 (5 bases). This CDR3 has 16 amino acids. Trimming removed 6 bases from V and 0 bases from J, with 16 bases in between. Germline V lookup: CDR1 SGHTA, CDR2 FQGNSA. The CDR3 DNA sequence: TGTGCCAGCAGGCGTAATTCGGCGGGTAGCACAGATACGCAGTATTTT. As protein: CASRRNSAGSTDTQYF.

This clone has just a few counts. The chain carries TRBV5-1 and TRBJ2-3, with TRBD2 matching 10 bases. Germline lookup yields CDR1 SGHRS and CDR2 YFSETQ. After removal of 8 bases from V and 5 bases from J, the junction contained 5 bases not matched to a gene. The CDR3 runs 13 residues. Here the CDR3 reads CASRTSGEDTQYF. The CDR3 nucleotides are TGCGCCAGTAGGACTAGCGGAGAAGATACGCAGTATTTT.

This clone has only a few counts. The chain carries TRBV28 and TRBJ2-1, with D perhaps TRBD2 (6 bases). The CDR3 has 12 residues. CDR1 and CDR2 (germline): MDHEN, SYDVKM. Trimming pared 1 base from V and 12 bases from J, leaving 10 bases between. CDR3 in amino acids: CASSLYAGWQFF. CDR3 nucleotides: TGTGCCAGCAGTTTATATGCGGGATGGCAGTTCTTC. Combining the CDR3 with reference TRBV28 and TRBJ2-1 gives the whole variable domain DVKVTQSSRYLVKRTGEKVFLECVQDMDHENMFWYRQDPGLGLRLIYFSYDVKMKEKGDIPEGYSVSREKKERFSLILESASTNQTSMYLCASSLYAGWQFFGPGTRLTVL.

This clone was seen more than once but under ten times. The rearrangement joins TRBV19 to TRBJ1-5; 7 bases agree with TRBD1. J was trimmed by 3 bases and V by 5 bases; bases with no gene match: 4. This CDR3 has 14 residues. CDR1 and CDR2 from the germline V gene are LNHDA and SQIVND (reference sequence). DNA for the CDR3: TGTGCCAGTAGTGTGACAGGGATCAATCAGCCCCAGCATTTT. It encodes CASSVTGINQPQHF.

The chain has TRBV7-2 and TRBJ1-1; 8 bases align to TRBD1. V lost 5 bases to trimming and J lost 5 bases; unmatched junction nucleotides: 7. The CDR3 has 14 amino acids. Germline-derived CDR1 and CDR2 are SGHTA and FQGNSA. CDR3 nucleotide sequence: TGTGCCAGCAGCCCGGACAGGGTTAGAACTGAAGCTTTCTTT. Protein product: CASSPDRVRTEAFF.

V is TRBV27 and J is TRBJ2-7, with 10 bases aligning to TRBD2. The CDR3 loop spans 15 amino acids. With 3 bases clipped from V and 5 bases from J, the junction kept 7 bases outside the gene matches. Germline V gene data show CDR1 as MNHEY and CDR2 as SMNVEV (reference sequence). The CDR3 sequence: CASSFELAGEHEQYF. CDR3 nucleotides: TGTGCCAGCAGTTTTGAGCTAGCGGGAGAACACGAGCAGTACTTC.

The V and J genes are TRBV30 and TRBJ1-2, with 7 bases fitting TRBD1. The CDR3 spans 16 residues. Looked up from germline, CDR1 is GTSNPN and CDR2 is SVGIG (reference sequence). V trimming: 6 bases; J trimming: 1 base; junction bases outside the gene matches: 14. CDR3 nucleotides: TGTGCCTGCACCCCGGGACAGCCAGGAATTAACTATGGCTACACCTTC. Encoded protein: CACTPGQPGINYGYTF.

The genes are TRBV7-9 and TRBJ1-1; unclear D gene. Germline CDR1 is SEHNR and CDR2 is FQNEAQ (reference sequence). V lost 5 bases to trimming and J lost 5 bases, with 18 bases between them. This CDR3 is built from 15 residues. The CDR3 region has the DNA TGTGCCAGCAGCCCCTGGTTTGGGGAGCAGACTGAAGCTTTCTTT. Translated: CASSPWFGEQTEAFF.

This clone has just a few counts. The J gene is TRBJ2-3, the V gene TRBV5-1, with D possibly TRBD1 on 6 matching bases. Per germline, CDR1 SGHRS and CDR2 YFSETQ. The V and J ends lost 3 bases and 1 base respectively, with 12 bases between them. The CDR3 totals 15 residues. The CDR3 spells CASSYQGFGTDTQYF. The CDR3 DNA reads TGCGCCAGCAGCTACCAGGGGTTTGGCACAGATACGCAGTATTTT.

This clone was recorded a few times. The chain joins TRBV19 to TRBJ1-5, with 7 bases lining up with TRBD1. Per germline, CDR1 LNHDA and CDR2 SQIVND (reference sequence). V trimming: 6 bases; J trimming: 3 bases; junction bases outside the gene matches: 5. This CDR3 has 14 residues. The CDR3 DNA reads as TGTGCCAGTAGGGGGACAGTTACCAATCAGCCCCAGCATTTT. Translated: CASRGTVTNQPQHF.

The gene calls are TRBV7-9 and TRBJ1-2; 7 bases match TRBD1. V dropped 5 bases and J dropped 8; count of bases not matched to a gene: 5. Per the germline V gene, CDR1 is SEHNR and CDR2 is FQNEAQ (reference sequence). This CDR3 contains 12 residues. The CDR3, as DNA: TGTGCCAGCAGCCCCGGGACAGAAGGCTACACCTTC. It encodes CASSPGTEGYTF.

The genes are TRBV5-1 and TRBJ1-1; D may be TRBD1 (5 bases). In germline, CDR1 is SGHRS, CDR2 YFSETQ. The CDR3 loop spans 16 amino acids. Trimming left V 5 bases short and J 10 bases short, with 27 bases between. CDR3 sequence reads: CASSPASGPRGPRAFF. DNA for the CDR3: TGCGCCAGCAGTCCGGCCTCAGGGCCTCGCGGACCTCGAGCTTTCTTT. Together with reference TRBV5-1 and TRBJ1-1, the CDR3 gives the full variable domain: KAGVTQTPRYLIKTRGQQVTLSCSPISGHRSVSWYQQTPGQGLQFLFEYFSETQRNKGNFPGRFSGRQFSNSRSEMNVSTLELGDSALYLCASSPASGPRGPRAFFGQGTRLTVV.

This clone occurred a few times. The chain couples TRBV6-5 to TRBJ2-7, with D possibly matching TRBD2 (6 bases). The CDR3 has 12 residues. Germline V gives CDR1 MNHEY, CDR2 SVGAGI. V lost 4 bases and J 5 bases, leaving 9 bases between the germline ends. The CDR3 loop reads CASSFGGDEQYF. The CDR3 bases are TGTGCCAGCAGTTTCGGCGGGGACGAGCAGTACTTC.

The V gene is TRBV2, the J gene TRBJ2-5; D possibly corresponds to TRBD2 (5 bases). Trimming took 6 bases from V and 2 from J, leaving 16 bases between them. The CDR3 covers 15 residues. CDR1 and CDR2 (germline): SNHLY, FYNNEI. CDR3 in amino acids: CASREVGFPQETQYF. CDR3 DNA sequence: TGTGCCAGCAGGGAGGTGGGCTTCCCTCAAGAGACCCAGTACTTC.

This chain links TRBV6-4 with TRBJ2-1, with 9 nucleotides matching TRBD2. Per the germline V gene, CDR1 is MRHNA and CDR2 is SNTAGT. Losses at the gene ends were 3 bases for V and 0 bases for J; bases not matched to a gene: 6. There are 17 residues in the CDR3. CDR3 sequence: CASSEEGGGASYNEQFF. The CDR3 bases are TGTGCCAGCAGTGAAGAGGGCGGGGGGGCCTCCTACAATGAGCAGTTCTTC.

V usage is TRBV30 and J usage is TRBJ2-7; TRBD2 agrees at 14 bases. The germline CDR1 and CDR2 sequences are GTSNPN and SVGIG (reference sequence). CDR3 length: 17 residues. The V gene end was trimmed by 2 bases and the J gene end by 6 bases; junction bases not matched to a gene: 12. Here the CDR3 DNA reads TGTGCCTGGAGTTCAACCAGGACTAGCGGGGGGAAACTCGAGCAGTACTTC. The encoded protein is CAWSSTRTSGGKLEQYF.

This clone was detected only a few times. The chain has TRBV9 and TRBJ2-1, with 8 bases that match TRBD1. The CDR3 loop spans 14 amino acids. Germline V gene data show CDR1 as SGDLS and CDR2 as YYNGEE. With V trimmed by 4 bases and J by 7 bases, 7 bases remained unmatched. Here the CDR3 reads CASSKGTGLNEQFF. Here the CDR3 DNA reads TGTGCCAGCAGCAAAGGGACAGGCTTAAATGAGCAGTTCTTC.

This clone has only a few counts. V and J are TRBV7-9 and TRBJ1-1; 9 bases line up with TRBD1. V was clipped by 1 base and J by 9 bases; unmatched bases: 3. CDR1 is SEHNR, CDR2 FQNEAQ, per germline (reference sequence). The CDR3 is 13 residues long. CDR3 sequence (DNA): TGTGCCAGCAGCTTAGGGGACAGGGAAAAAGCTTTCTTT. It encodes CASSLGDREKAFF.

In this sample, this clone turned up a few times. The chain carries TRBV5-4 and TRBJ2-1, with D possibly being TRBD2 (5 bases). Germline values: CDR1 SGHNT, CDR2 YYREEE (reference sequence). V was clipped by 3 bases and J by 1 base, with 17 bases between them. The CDR3 spans 17 residues. The CDR3 loop reads CASSSLDWGDSYNEQFF. The CDR3 nucleotides read TGTGCCAGCAGCTCTTTGGACTGGGGTGATTCCTACAATGAGCAGTTCTTC.